The source of this T cell receptor (beta chain) is a study of blood T cells in healthy people across ages. Using a J-beta primer mix together with a sample-barcoded 5' primer, a second PCR was run for roughly 6 to 12 cycles. MiXCR, run by TCRdb on the 5' RACE reads, gives a single entry per CDR3 protein. The table includes 1.4 million to 1.5 million distinct CDR3 sequences, 42% detected once. PBMCs were isolated at a quantity of at least 6 million per sample. This clonotype was detected only a few times. Germline-derived CDR1 and CDR2 are GTSNPN and SVGIG (reference sequence). The CDR3 has 14 amino acids. V lost 1 base to trimming and J lost 2 bases, with 11 bases between them.

The TCR originated in a woman under 30 in good health. Sequencing was done on a sample of blood. The chain couples TRBV30 to TRBJ2-5; TRBD1 or TRBD2 may be the D gene (5 bases each). The CDR3 bases are TGTGCCTGGAGTGAGGGGACCCTTCAAGAGACCCAGTACTTC. Its protein product is CAWSEGTLQETQYF.